This T cell receptor (beta chain) was obtained from a study of shared clonotypes between healthy human individuals. This clone has more than one count but fewer than ten. Running of the assay took place at deep level. Assay used: immunoSEQ multiplex PCR; TCRdb lists only in-frame clones, some missing. Of fewer than 600,000 clones in the sample, roughly 79% were seen once. The sequence came from a woman aged 40 to 50 in good health. Some clones in this sample may be carry-over from other donors' samples. Sequenced: PBMCs.

CDR3 residues: CASSQPGQGYGYTF. Here the CDR3 DNA reads TGCGCCAGCAGCCAACCGGGACAGGGCTATGGCTACACCTTC. The rearrangement links TRBV4-3 to TRBJ1-2, with 9 nucleotides matching TRBD1. Trimming at V came to 2 bases and at J to 4 bases, leaving 2 bases not matched to a gene. This CDR3 comprises 14 residues. The germline gives CDR1 LGHNA, CDR2 YSLEER.